This T cell receptor beta chain appears in the sequencing data of a study of vaccination effects on CD4 cells after COVID-19. TCRdb keeps only in-frame clones here, not all; method: immunoSEQ multiplex PCR. The sample has tens of thousands of clones, around 69% seen once. Expansion of antigen-specific CD4+ T cells with viral peptide pools was carried out by the ViraFEST assay before sequencing. After roughly eleven days in culture, the CD4+ T cells were isolated. Every participant took two doses of the BNT162b2 or mRNA-1273 vaccine. Per germline, CDR1 SGHRS and CDR2 YFSETQ. The CDR3 loop spans 13 amino acids. V was clipped by 0 bases and J by 3 bases, with 6 bases between them. Comment on this clone: Its specificity is unknown.

The TCR comes from a human donor who received a COVID-19 vaccine. The sequencing used CD4+ T cells from PBMCs cultured with HCoV-229E spike peptides, collected after COVID-19 vaccination. The chain couples TRBV5-1 to TRBJ2-5; maybe TRBD1 (5 bases). CDR3 region: CASSLVTEETQYF. For the CDR3, the DNA is TGCGCCAGCAGCTTGGTGACAGAAGAGACCCAGTACTTC.